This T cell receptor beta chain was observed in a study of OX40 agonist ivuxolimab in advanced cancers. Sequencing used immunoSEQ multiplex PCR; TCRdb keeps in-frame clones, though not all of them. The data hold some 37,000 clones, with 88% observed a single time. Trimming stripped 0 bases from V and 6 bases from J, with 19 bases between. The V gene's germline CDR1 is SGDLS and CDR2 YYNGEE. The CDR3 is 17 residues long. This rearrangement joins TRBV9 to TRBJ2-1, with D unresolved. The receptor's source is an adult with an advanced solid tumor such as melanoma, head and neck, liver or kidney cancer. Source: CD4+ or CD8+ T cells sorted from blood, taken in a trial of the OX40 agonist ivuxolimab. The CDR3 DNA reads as TGTGCCAGCAGCGTAGTCAGAGTTGTTTATGTGGGCAATGAGCAGTTCTTC. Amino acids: CASSVVRVVYVGNEQFF.